The 24 T cell receptor beta chains reported below all come from one sample, sequenced in a study of graft-versus-host responses after intestinal transplantation. Only in-frame clones appear in the TCRdb table, and some are missing; sequencing was by immunoSEQ multiplex PCR. The sample includes roughly 6,000 clones, over 20% seen only once; the top ten take roughly 5%. The sample in question was alloreactive CD4+ T cells from a mixed lymphocyte reaction culture, obtained before transplantation. Described subset: CFSE-low proliferating T cells sorted from roughly six-day pre-transplant mixed lymphocyte reaction (GvH or HvG direction). These receptors were collected from a human patient who was an organ donor for intestinal transplantation.

A few counts support this clone. This chain joins TRBV11-2 and TRBJ1-2; D not certain. Trimming removed 3 bases from V and 5 bases from J, with 7 bases in between. The CDR3 covers 12 residues. The germline V gene encodes CDR1 SGHAT and CDR2 FQNNGV. The CDR3 DNA follows: TGTGCCAGCAGCTTTCCGCAATATGGCTACACCTTC. Protein sequence: CASSFPQYGYTF. Looking up the rest from reference TRBV11-2 and TRBJ1-2 gives the full variable domain: EAGVAQSPRYKIIEKRQSVAFWCNPISGHATLYWYQQILGQGPKLLIQFQNNGVVDDSQLPKDRFSAERLKGVDSTLKIQPAKLEDSAVYLCASSFPQYGYTFGSGTRLTVV.

This clone was recorded a few times. This chain uses TRBV7-9 with TRBJ2-7; D remains unclear. This CDR3 is 16 amino acids long. CDR1 SEHNR and CDR2 FQNEAQ come from the germline V gene (reference sequence). Trimming stripped 5 bases from V and 1 base from J, with 18 bases between. Here the CDR3 DNA reads TGTGCCAGCAGCCCCTCCAGGACCTTAGCTTCCTACGAGCAGTACTTC. It yields the protein CASSPSRTLASYEQYF.

The chain has TRBV5-8 and TRBJ1-6, with a weak D call TRBD1 (6 bases). The germline V and J ends were trimmed by 4 bases and 1 base, with 12 bases remaining between them. CDR1 and CDR2 from the germline V gene are SGHTS and YDEGEE. The CDR3 covers 16 residues. The CDR3 spells CASSQITGSYNSPLHF. As DNA, the CDR3 is TGTGCCAGCAGCCAGATCACAGGGTCCTATAATTCACCCCTCCACTTT.

This clone showed up just a few times. The chain carries TRBV6-6 and TRBJ2-2; D not certain. Germline CDR1 reads MNHNY; CDR2 reads SVGAGI (reference sequence). V was shortened by 5 bases and J by 1 base, with 14 bases between the two germline ends. The length of the CDR3 is 16 residues. In DNA form, the CDR3 reads TGTGCCAGCAGTCACCCCTCCTATTTGAACACCGGGGAGCTGTTTTTT. It codes for CASSHPSYLNTGELFF.

The chain carries TRBV6-1 and TRBJ1-6, with D hard to call. Germline V gene data show CDR1 as MNHNS and CDR2 as SASEGT. There are 14 residues in the CDR3. The germline V and J ends were trimmed by 7 bases and 10 bases, with 17 bases remaining between them. CDR3 in amino acids: CASTLHLSYSPLHF. In DNA form, the CDR3 reads TGTGCCAGCACTTTACATCTATCCTACTCACCCCTCCACTTT.

This clone was detected a few times. This rearrangement joins TRBV7-2 to TRBJ1-5, with D unclear. The CDR3 consists of 13 residues. The V and J ends lost 5 bases and 6 bases respectively, with 11 bases between them. Germline CDR1 and CDR2: SGHTA and FQGNSA. This chain's CDR3 is CASSQTGGQPQHF. The CDR3 DNA reads TGTGCCAGCAGCCAAACGGGCGGTCAGCCCCAGCATTTT.

V usage is TRBV7-9 and J usage is TRBJ2-7, with D unclear. The CDR3 consists of 15 residues. Germline-derived CDR1 and CDR2 are SEHNR and FQNEAQ (reference sequence). V was shortened by 5 bases and J by 11 bases, with 25 bases between the two germline ends. The CDR3 nucleotides read TGTGCCAGCAGCCCCCAAATGCAAGTCGGTGTTAGGAAGTACTTC. Amino acid sequence: CASSPQMQVGVRKYF.

This clone was seen a handful of times. The chain couples TRBV5-1 to TRBJ2-5; D call uncertain. Trimming pared 4 bases from V and 4 bases from J, leaving 11 bases between. CDR3 size: 13 residues. Germline CDR1 is SGHRS and CDR2 is YFSETQ. This CDR3 is CASSGEPGETQYF. DNA for the CDR3: TGCGCCAGCAGCGGCGAACCCGGAGAGACCCAGTACTTC.

This clone has only a few counts. This chain connects TRBV5-1 to TRBJ1-6; 9 bases line up with TRBD1. The CDR3 length is 14 residues. The J segment lost 7 bases and the V segment lost 3 bases, leaving 2 bases of the junction unmatched. The germline gives CDR1 SGHRS, CDR2 YFSETQ. The CDR3 nucleotides are TGCGCCAGCAGCTCGGGACAGGGAAATTCACCCCTCCACTTT. Its protein is CASSSGQGNSPLHF.

The rearrangement joins TRBV5-8 to TRBJ2-6; 9 bases map to TRBD1. J gave up 4 bases and V 3 bases, and 5 bases lay outside the gene matches. The CDR3 has 16 amino acids. Germline V gene data show CDR1 as SGHTS and CDR2 as YDEGEE. The CDR3 bases are TGTGCCAGCAGCTGGGGACAGGGTTCCGGGGCCAACGTCCTGACTTTC. It specifies CASSWGQGSGANVLTF.

In the case of this clone: Since a far larger clone is one base different, this is likely a read error. CDR3 protein: CASSQDRLTVQGPQHF. In nucleotides, the CDR3 is TGCGCCAGCAGCCAAGACCGATTGACAGTCCAGGGGCCCCAGCATTTT. The chain joins TRBV4-3 to TRBJ1-5, with D maybe TRBD1 (5 bases). The CDR3 has 16 residues. Germline CDR1 reads LGHNA; CDR2 reads YSLEER. The germline V and J ends were trimmed by 0 bases and 9 bases, with 18 bases remaining between them.

This clone was recorded a few times. The V gene is TRBV6-5, the J gene TRBJ2-1; D is perhaps TRBD2 (5 bases). This CDR3 spans 14 amino acids. Germline CDR1 and CDR2: MNHEY and SVGAGI. V was shortened by 5 bases and J by 8 bases, with 16 bases between the two germline ends. The CDR3 reads CASSARTAKDEQFF. CDR3 in DNA: TGTGCCAGCAGTGCGAGGACTGCGAAAGATGAGCAGTTCTTC.

The chain couples TRBV11-2 to TRBJ2-7; perhaps TRBD1 as D (6 bases). CDR3 size: 15 residues. CDR1 and CDR2 (germline): SGHAT, FQNNGV. Trimming took off 5 bases at V and 1 base at J, with 15 bases between the two ends. The CDR3 DNA sequence: TGTGCCAGCAGCCTTGGGGGCGGTGGGTCCTACGAGCAGTACTTC. Translating it yields CASSLGGGGSYEQYF.

V gene TRBV4-1 combines with J gene TRBJ1-6; 9 bases align to TRBD1. The V gene's germline CDR1 is MGHRA and CDR2 YSYEKL. Trimming cost V 5 bases and J 7 bases; bases outside gene matches: 12. This CDR3 spans 17 amino acids. Here the CDR3 DNA reads TGCGCCAGCAGCAAGTCTCCGGCAGGACAGGGGAATTCACCCCTCCACTTT. Encoded protein: CASSKSPAGQGNSPLHF.

This rearrangement joins TRBV7-2 to TRBJ2-1; D possibly corresponds to TRBD2 (5 bases). The CDR3 length is 14 residues. Looked up from germline, CDR1 is SGHTA and CDR2 is FQGNSA. Trimming stripped 4 bases from V and 0 bases from J, with 7 bases between. CDR3 DNA sequence: TGTGCCAGCAGCTATGACTACTCCTACAATGAGCAGTTCTTC. Translation gives CASSYDYSYNEQFF.

There are a few counts of this clone. The chain carries TRBV5-1 and TRBJ2-5; TRBD2 aligns across 13 bases. The CDR3 has 16 amino acids. Per the germline V gene, CDR1 is SGHRS and CDR2 is YFSETQ. The V segment lost 1 base and the J segment 6 bases; nucleotides outside the gene matches: 6. CDR3 nucleotides: TGCGCCAGCAGCTTGACTAGCGGGGGGGCGGTGAAGACCCAGTACTTC. Encoded protein: CASSLTSGGAVKTQYF.

This clone was picked up a small number of times. V usage is TRBV6-1 and J usage is TRBJ1-1, with D unclear. Trimming shortened V by 4 bases and J by 4 bases, and 13 bases separated the two germline ends. CDR3 length: 14 amino acids. In germline, CDR1 is MNHNS, CDR2 SASEGT. The CDR3 sequence: CASSVAGGVTEAFF. The CDR3 DNA is TGTGCCAGCAGTGTTGCCGGTGGGGTCACTGAAGCTTTCTTT.

A few counts support this clone. The rearrangement links TRBV11-3 to TRBJ2-3, with 12 bases matching TRBD2. From germline, CDR1 is SGHNT and CDR2 YENEEA. This CDR3 comprises 17 residues. Trimming removed 5 bases from V and 5 bases from J; junction bases left unmatched: 11. In nucleotides, the CDR3 is TGTGCCAGCAGCGGATCTAGCGGGGGGGCTATTAGAGATACGCAGTATTTT. It specifies CASSGSSGGAIRDTQYF.

This clone was seen a few times. The CDR3 is CASNPLAGGYEQYF. In DNA form, the CDR3 reads TGTGCCAGCAATCCCCTAGCGGGGGGATACGAGCAGTACTTC. This rearrangement joins TRBV6-1 to TRBJ2-7; TRBD2 agrees at 11 bases. After removal of 7 bases from V and 4 bases from J, the junction contained 6 bases not matched to a gene. The CDR3 is 14 residues long. Germline V lookup: CDR1 MNHNS, CDR2 SASEGT.

This clone was counted only a few times. The rearrangement links TRBV11-1 to TRBJ1-6, with 7 bases aligning to TRBD1. The CDR3 loop spans 16 amino acids. J lost 0 bases, V lost 5 bases, and 4 bases had no gene match. The germline gives CDR1 SGHAT, CDR2 FQDESV (reference sequence). The CDR3, as DNA: TGTGCCAGCAGCCCGACAGGGTACTCCTATAATTCACCCCTCCACTTT. Amino acids: CASSPTGYSYNSPLHF.

By frequency in the sample, this clone is medium-sized. The chain couples TRBV7-9 to TRBJ2-4; 9 positions match TRBD1. This CDR3 comprises 17 residues. J gave up 5 bases and V 3 bases, and 11 bases lay outside the gene matches. CDR1 is SEHNR and CDR2 is FQNEAQ in the germline V gene (reference sequence). CDR3 protein: CASSFQLIRDRENIQYF. CDR3 bases: TGTGCCAGCAGCTTCCAGCTAATTCGGGACAGGGAAAACATTCAGTACTTC.

With regard to this clone: A read error may explain this, as a much larger clone is one base away. The chain couples TRBV4-2 to TRBJ1-2, with 9 bases matching TRBD1. This CDR3 is 15 amino acids long. Trimming at V came to 3 bases and at J to 6 bases, leaving 8 bases not matched to a gene. Germline-derived CDR1 and CDR2 are LGHNA and YNFKEQ. For the CDR3, the DNA is TGTGCCAGCAGCCAGGGGGACAGGGATCCCCATGGCTACACCTTC. As protein: CASSQGDRDPHGYTF.

For this clone: A far larger clone is off by one base, so a read error is likely. The sample carries other DNA sequences with the same CDR3. This sequence joins TRBV4-3 and TRBJ1-5; a possible D gene is TRBD1 (6 bases). The germline V and J ends were trimmed by 0 bases and 9 bases, with 18 bases remaining between them. The germline gives CDR1 LGHNA, CDR2 YSLEER. The CDR3 is 16 residues long. CDR3 nucleotides: TGCGCCAGCAGCCAAGACCGTTGGACAGTCCAGGGGCCCCAGCATTTT. It specifies CASSQDRWTVQGPQHF.

As concerns this clone: A far bigger clonotype differs at one base, so this is likely a read error. This CDR3 is CASSIIGQVNTETFF. The CDR3 nucleotides are TGTGCCAGTAGTATAATAGGGCAGGTGAACACTGAAACTTTCTTT. The rearrangement uses TRBV19 and TRBJ1-1; the D is unclear. In germline, CDR1 is LNHDA, CDR2 SQIVND (reference sequence). This CDR3 is 15 amino acids long.